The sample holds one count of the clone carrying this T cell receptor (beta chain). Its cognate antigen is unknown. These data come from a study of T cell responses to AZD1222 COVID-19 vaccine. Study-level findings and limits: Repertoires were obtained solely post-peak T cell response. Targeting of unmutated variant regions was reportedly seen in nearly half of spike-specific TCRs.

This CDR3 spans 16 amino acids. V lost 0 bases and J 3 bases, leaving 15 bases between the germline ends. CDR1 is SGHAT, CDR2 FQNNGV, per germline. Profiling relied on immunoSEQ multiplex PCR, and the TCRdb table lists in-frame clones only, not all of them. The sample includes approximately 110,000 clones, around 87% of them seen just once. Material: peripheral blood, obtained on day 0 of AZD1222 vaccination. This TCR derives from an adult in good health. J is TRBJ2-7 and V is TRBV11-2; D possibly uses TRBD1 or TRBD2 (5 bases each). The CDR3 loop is CASSLEWDPSIYEQYF. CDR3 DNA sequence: TGTGCCAGCAGCTTAGAATGGGACCCGAGCATCTACGAGCAGTACTTC.